The 25 T cell receptor beta chains listed next were all sequenced from one sample in a study of blood T cell repertoires in COVID-19. The method was immunoSEQ multiplex PCR; TCRdb's version includes in-frame clones alone and lacks a portion of them. The repertoire has about 150,000 clones, 75% to 90% of them found once; the top ten carry more than 4.5%. Material: PBMCs or T cells enriched from blood (not recorded which). Receptors originate from a man in his sixties or seventies who had been exposed to COVID-19.

This clone came up once. This chain links TRBV5-8 with TRBJ1-5, with 8 positions matching TRBD1. J was trimmed by 5 bases and V by 3 bases; bases with no gene match: 4. The CDR3 spans 14 residues. Germline V lookup: CDR1 SGHTS, CDR2 YDEGEE. In nucleotides, the CDR3 is TGTGCCAGCAGCTCCCGGACAGGGCATCAGCCCCAGCATTTT. This translates into CASSSRTGHQPQHF.

The chain uses TRBV3-1 (or the pseudogene TRBV3-2) and TRBJ1-1; D possibly corresponds to TRBD1 (5 bases). Germline CDR1 LGHDT, CDR2 YNNKEL (reference sequence). With 3 bases removed from V and 1 base from J, the gap between germline ends came to 12 bases. The CDR3 runs 15 residues. CDR3: CASSHRQSGNTEAFF. CDR3 sequence (DNA): TGTGCCAGCAGCCACCGACAGTCTGGGAACACTGAAGCTTTCTTT.

About this clone itself: Compared with germline, one end of the junction differs, possibly owing to a read error. This chain connects TRBV6-2 or TRBV6-3 to TRBJ2-1; D unresolved. The length of the CDR3 is 12 residues. Germline values: CDR1 MNHEY, CDR2 SVGEGT. The CDR3 reads CASSYSGGTGLF. The CDR3 nucleotides are TGTGCCAGCAGTTACTCGGGTGGAACGGGTCTCTTC.

The chain links TRBV2 to TRBJ2-5; TRBD2 aligns across 8 bases. Germline CDR1 is SNHLY and CDR2 is FYNNEI. V gave up 6 bases and J gave up 5 bases; unmatched junction bases: 8. This CDR3 has 14 residues. CDR3 sequence reads: CASSGGAARETQYF. As DNA, the CDR3 is TGTGCCAGCAGCGGGGGGGCCGCCCGGGAGACCCAGTACTTC.

CDR3 sequence reads: CARSPRQGYQPQHF. The CDR3 nucleotides are TGTGCCAGAAGCCCCCGGCAGGGATATCAGCCCCAGCATTTT. This sequence joins TRBV5-3 and TRBJ1-5, with D possibly matching TRBD1 (5 bases). TRBV5-3 is an ORF, and what it does is uncertain. Trimming left V 4 bases short and J 5 bases short, with 13 bases between. The CDR3 runs 14 residues.

The V call is TRBV5-4, the J call TRBJ1-1, with D possibly matching TRBD1 (5 bases). Germline assignment: CDR1 SGHNT and CDR2 YYREEE (reference sequence). The CDR3 has 14 amino acids. The V end lost 2 bases, the J end lost 4 bases, and 12 bases lay between the germline ends. DNA of the CDR3: TGTGCCAGCAGCTTACGCGTCGGGGGCACTGAAGCTTTCTTT. This gives the protein CASSLRVGGTEAFF. The variable domain in full, completed from reference TRBV5-4 and TRBJ1-1, reads ETGVTQSPTHLIKTRGQQVTLRCSSQSGHNTVSWYQQALGQGPQFIFQYYREEENGRGNFPPRFSGLQFPNYSSELNVNALELDDSALYLCASSLRVGGTEAFFGQGTRLTVV.

About this clone itself: The junction differs from germline at one of its ends, possibly a read error. The chain couples TRBV6-2 or TRBV6-3 to TRBJ2-7; D is perhaps TRBD2 (6 bases). The CDR3 contains 11 residues. CDR1 is MNHEY and CDR2 is SVGEGT in the germline V gene. The CDR3 region is CASSFRDSQVF. The CDR3 coding sequence is TGTGCCAGCAGTTTTCGGGACTCCCAGGTCTTC.

This rearrangement joins TRBV20-1 to TRBJ2-3; possible D gene TRBD1, 6 bases. The CDR3 runs to 14 residues. Trimming stripped 3 bases from V and 0 bases from J, with 10 bases between. Germline assignment: CDR1 DFQATT and CDR2 SNEGSKA (reference sequence). CDR3 in DNA: TGCAGTGCTAGTACAGGGCCTAGCACAGATACGCAGTATTTT. Translated: CSASTGPSTDTQYF.

This chain connects TRBV5-4 to TRBJ1-4; tentative D call: TRBD1 (5 bases). This CDR3 has 16 amino acids. With 0 bases removed from V and 3 bases from J, the gap between germline ends came to 12 bases. Germline-derived CDR1 and CDR2 are SGHNT and YYREEE (reference sequence). CDR3 region: CASSLGGVGANEKLFF. The CDR3 DNA follows: TGTGCCAGCAGCTTGGGGGGGGTCGGCGCTAATGAAAAACTGTTTTTT.

This clone was counted between two and nine times. The chain couples TRBV27 to TRBJ1-4; 8 bases match TRBD1. J gave up 8 bases and V 4 bases, and 9 bases lay outside the gene matches. Germline CDR1 reads MNHEY; CDR2 reads SMNVEV (reference sequence). The CDR3 runs 15 residues. CDR3 sequence reads: CASSSTGDVGEKLFF. CDR3 DNA: TGTGCCAGCAGTTCGACAGGGGATGTAGGAGAAAAACTGTTTTTT.

CDR3 residues: CSARLDRRAFF. DNA of the CDR3: TGCAGTGCGCGCCTGGACAGGAGAGCTTTCTTT. The chain joins TRBV20-1 to TRBJ1-1; 7 positions match TRBD1. The CDR3 loop spans 11 amino acids. The ends lost 6 bases at V and 10 bases at J; junction bases unmatched: 8. Germline V gene sequence: CDR1 DFQATT, CDR2 SNEGSKA (reference sequence).

The J gene is TRBJ2-5, the V gene TRBV5-1; TRBD2 is a possible D gene (5 bases). Germline CDR1 reads SGHRS; CDR2 reads YFSETQ. The CDR3 has 14 residues. Trimming left V 5 bases short and J 2 bases short, with 13 bases between. CDR3 nucleotides: TGCGCCAGCAGGTTAGCGCCGAGTCAAGAGACCCAGTACTTC. The encoded protein is CASRLAPSQETQYF.

This sequence joins TRBV6-5 and TRBJ2-3; possible D gene TRBD2, 6 bases. V lost 8 bases to trimming and J lost 2 bases, with 14 bases between them. CDR1 is MNHEY and CDR2 is SVGAGI in the germline V gene. The CDR3 totals 14 residues. This CDR3 is CASGEWGVTDTQYF. In DNA form, the CDR3 reads TGTGCCAGCGGGGAATGGGGGGTCACAGATACGCAGTATTTT.

The rearrangement uses TRBV28 and TRBJ2-7; no clear D. This CDR3 has 13 residues. Germline lookup yields CDR1 MDHEN and CDR2 SYDVKM. With 3 bases removed from V and 2 bases from J, the gap between germline ends came to 8 bases. CDR3 DNA: TGTGCCAGCAGTTTTTATCCTACCTACGAGCAGTACTTC. Protein product: CASSFYPTYEQYF.

V is TRBV11-2 and J is TRBJ2-7; D call uncertain. Trimming pared 5 bases from V and 2 bases from J, leaving 13 bases between. Germline CDR1 reads SGHAT; CDR2 reads FQNNGV. The CDR3 loop spans 14 amino acids. The CDR3 region is CASSPGAEPYEQYF. In nucleotides, the CDR3 is TGTGCCAGCAGCCCCGGCGCGGAGCCCTACGAGCAGTACTTC.

CDR3 amino acids: CASSVSGSDTGELFF. The CDR3 DNA reads TGTGCCAGCAGTGTTAGTGGGAGTGACACCGGGGAGCTGTTTTTT. V is TRBV2 and J is TRBJ2-2, with a possible D match to TRBD2 (5 bases). Germline V gene lookup returns CDR1 SNHLY and CDR2 FYNNEI. The V end lost 4 bases, the J end lost 3 bases, and 12 bases lay between the germline ends. The CDR3 covers 15 residues.

This clone appeared many times. J is TRBJ2-2 and V is TRBV3-1 (or the pseudogene TRBV3-2), with D possibly being TRBD1 (6 bases). Germline assignment: CDR1 LGHDT and CDR2 YNNKEL (reference sequence). Trimming shortened V by 2 bases and J by 3 bases, and 10 bases separated the two germline ends. The CDR3 totals 15 residues. CDR3 DNA sequence: TGTGCCAGCAGCCAAACAGGGATCGACACCGGGGAGCTGTTTTTT. It yields the protein CASSQTGIDTGELFF.

This sequence joins TRBV5-1 and TRBJ2-7; 11 bases map to TRBD1. CDR3 length equals 15 residues. The germline V gene has CDR1 SGHRS and CDR2 YFSETQ. V shed 4 bases, J shed 0 bases, and the junction held 3 bases outside the gene matches. The CDR3 DNA reads TGCGCCAGCAGCGTGGGACAGGGGGGCTCCTACGAGCAGTACTTC. Translation: CASSVGQGGSYEQYF. Full variable domain (remainder filled in from reference TRBV5-1 and TRBJ2-7): KAGVTQTPRYLIKTRGQQVTLSCSPISGHRSVSWYQQTPGQGLQFLFEYFSETQRNKGNFPGRFSGRQFSNSRSEMNVSTLELGDSALYLCASSVGQGGSYEQYFGPGTRLTVT.

This clone was seen more than once but under ten times. The chain is built from TRBV5-1 and TRBJ1-5; TRBD1 matches 7 bases. Trimming at V came to 4 bases and at J to 7 bases, leaving 8 bases not matched to a gene. Germline CDR1 SGHRS, CDR2 YFSETQ. This CDR3 has 14 residues. CDR3 in DNA: TGCGCCAGCAGCCCGGAGGGGGCAAAGCAGCCCCAGCATTTT. It translates to CASSPEGAKQPQHF.

This chain links TRBV7-2 with TRBJ2-1; D is possibly TRBD2 (6 bases). Looked up from germline, CDR1 is SGHTA and CDR2 is FQGNSA. This CDR3 region has 15 residues. V was shortened by 4 bases and J by 4 bases, with 14 bases between the two germline ends. As DNA, the CDR3 is TGTGCCAGCAGCTCGAGGGGACTCCTTTACAATGAGCAGTTCTTC. Protein product: CASSSRGLLYNEQFF.

The V and J genes are TRBV9 and TRBJ1-1; D remains ambiguous. V gave up 0 bases and J gave up 2 bases, with 11 bases separating them. Germline V gives CDR1 SGDLS, CDR2 YYNGEE. The CDR3 totals 15 residues. CDR3 sequence: CASSVAAGLNTEAFF. The CDR3 region has the DNA TGTGCCAGCAGCGTAGCGGCGGGTTTAAACACTGAAGCTTTCTTT.

The J gene is TRBJ2-3, the V gene TRBV18, with a weak D call TRBD2 (6 bases). The CDR3 runs to 14 residues. V lost 3 bases and J lost 6, with 13 bases in between. Germline V gene lookup returns CDR1 KGHSH and CDR2 LQKENI. CDR3 sequence: CASSPLEGTDTQYF. DNA for the CDR3: TGTGCCAGCTCACCCCTGGAGGGGACGGATACGCAGTATTTT.

The chain recombines TRBV5-1 with TRBJ1-5, with 7 positions matching TRBD1. The V segment lost 4 bases and the J segment 7 bases; nucleotides outside the gene matches: 5. The germline V gene has CDR1 SGHRS and CDR2 YFSETQ. The CDR3 extends over 13 amino acids. CDR3 bases: TGCGCCAGCAGCGTGACAGGGCCCCAGCCCCAGCATTTT. Amino acid sequence: CASSVTGPQPQHF.

The CDR3 region is CASSPGTSGNVQYF. As DNA, the CDR3 is TGCGCCAGCAGCCCCGGGACTAGCGGGAACGTTCAGTACTTC. The chain employs TRBV5-1 and TRBJ2-4, with TRBD2 matching 13 bases. Germline V gene sequence: CDR1 SGHRS, CDR2 YFSETQ. Germline trimming cut 4 bases from V and 11 bases from J; bases unmatched to any gene: 6. The CDR3 is 14 amino acids.

The chain couples TRBV11-3 to TRBJ2-5, with TRBD1 identical over 11 bases. J lost 3 bases, V lost 1 base, and 1 base had no gene match. Germline CDR1 is SGHNT and CDR2 is YENEEA. This CDR3 comprises 15 residues. CDR3 sequence (DNA): TGTGCCAGCAGCTTAGGGGGACAGGGGGAAGAGACCCAGTACTTC. This encodes CASSLGGQGEETQYF.